This T cell receptor (beta chain) appears in the sequencing data of a study of blood T cell repertoires in COVID-19. Study at large: PBMCs, B-cell-depleted T cells, or T cells were the source of the cDNA or gDNA that made up the material.

Germline values: CDR1 SGHTA, CDR2 FQGNSA. V shed 7 bases and J shed 2 bases, with 14 bases lying between them. This CDR3 comprises 14 residues. Clones were read by immunoSEQ multiplex PCR, and TCRdb kept only the in-frame ones, dropping some. The repertoire consists of over 200,000 clones, with around nine tenths occurring once and the leading ten covering more than 10%. The source is a man aged 30-40 years who had recovered from COVID-19. The sample taken for sequencing was PBMCs or T cells enriched from blood (not recorded which). The rearrangement links TRBV7-2 to TRBJ2-5, with TRBD1 as a possible D gene (7 bases). DNA of the CDR3: TGTGCCAGCACCGCAGGGGGGCTTCAAGAGACCCAGTACTTC. It is translated as CASTAGGLQETQYF.